A selection of T cell receptor beta chains follows, all from one sample in a study of Ad26.COV2.S vaccination and SARS-CoV-2 variants. TCRdb's table, derived via immunoSEQ multiplex PCR, lists solely in-frame clones and lacks some. The table has 440,000 or so clones, about nine tenths seen once. The sample in question was peripheral blood, obtained in a trial of Ad26.COV2.S vaccine versus placebo. These receptors came from a person aged 18 to 59 who received the Ad26.COV2.S COVID-19 vaccine or a placebo. Each CDR3 is given with its conserved first and last residue. A D gene is named only where the DNA matches it firmly. Size is stated for part of the rows, as once, few or many counts, or as a class when the clone is expanded.

clone size: few
J gene: TRBJ1-1
D gene: TRBD1
V gene: TRBV5-1
CDR3 DNA: TGCGCCAGCAGCTCACCCCCGGGACAGGGATGGGGAATGGTGAACACTGAAGCTTTCTTT
CDR3 protein: CASSSPPGQGWGMVNTEAFF

clone size: NA
J gene: TRBJ2-1
D gene: NA
V gene: TRBV3-1/TRBV3-2
CDR3 DNA: TGTGCCAGCAGCCAAGAAGGGCTGGGTGTGGTGCAGTTCTTC
CDR3 protein: CASSQEGLGVVQFF

clone size: NA
J gene: TRBJ1-1
D gene: NA
V gene: TRBV9
CDR3 DNA: TGTGCCAGCAGCGTTGGTATTGCGGGACACCTGAACACTGAAGCTTTCTTT
CDR3 protein: CASSVGIAGHLNTEAFF

clone size: NA
J gene: TRBJ2-2
D gene: NA
V gene: TRBV19
CDR3 DNA: TGTGCCACCAGAGGCAGGGCGTACGGCACCGGGGAGCTGTTTTTT
CDR3 protein: CATRGRAYGTGELFF

clone size: NA
J gene: TRBJ2-6
D gene: NA
V gene: TRBV14
CDR3 DNA: TGTGCCAGCAGCCAGCGCCGGGGGGCCAACGTCCTGACTTTC
CDR3 protein: CASSQRRGANVLTF

clone size: NA
J gene: TRBJ2-5
D gene: TRBD2
V gene: TRBV2
CDR3 DNA: TGTGCCAGCAGTCAAAGCGGGGTATGGGAGACCCAGTACTTC
CDR3 protein: CASSQSGVWETQYF

clone size: NA
J gene: TRBJ1-4
D gene: NA
V gene: TRBV2
CDR3 DNA: TGTGCCAGCAGTGACAACCTTAATGAAAAACTGTTTTTT
CDR3 protein: CASSDNLNEKLFF

clone size: NA
J gene: TRBJ1-3
D gene: NA
V gene: TRBV9
CDR3 DNA: TGTGCCAGCAGCGCCGTTGAGAGCTCTGGAAACACCATATATTTT
CDR3 protein: CASSAVESSGNTIYF

clone size: NA
J gene: TRBJ2-7
D gene: TRBD1
V gene: TRBV7-2
CDR3 DNA: TGTGCCAGCAGCACCCGACAGGGGGCGAACTACGAGCAGTACTTC
CDR3 protein: CASSTRQGANYEQYF

clone size: NA
J gene: TRBJ1-6
D gene: NA
V gene: TRBV5-1
CDR3 DNA: TGCGCCAGCAGATATGGTACAGGAGAGGATAATTCACCCCTCCACTTT
CDR3 protein: CASRYGTGEDNSPLHF

clone size: once
J gene: TRBJ2-3
D gene: TRBD2
V gene: TRBV11-2
CDR3 DNA: TGTGCCAGCAGCGGACAACTAGCGGGGGAAAGGTATAGCACAGATACGCAGTATTTT
CDR3 protein: CASSGQLAGERYSTDTQYF

clone size: few
J gene: TRBJ1-2
D gene: NA
V gene: TRBV7-9
CDR3 DNA: TGTGCCAGCAGCTTGGGCAGATACTATGGCTACACCTTC
CDR3 protein: CASSLGRYYGYTF

clone size: few
J gene: TRBJ2-7
D gene: TRBD2
V gene: TRBV4-1
CDR3 DNA: TGCGCCAGCAGCCCAGTCGGACTAGCGGGAGTAGTCGCCTACGAGCAGTACTTC
CDR3 protein: CASSPVGLAGVVAYEQYF

clone size: NA
J gene: TRBJ1-1
D gene: TRBD1
V gene: TRBV18
CDR3 DNA: TGTGCCAGCTCACCACCGGGGACAGGGGGCTCGGGCACTGAAGCTTTCTTT
CDR3 protein: CASSPPGTGGSGTEAFF

clone size: NA
J gene: TRBJ1-1
D gene: TRBD1
V gene: TRBV10-2
CDR3 DNA: TGCGCCAGCAGGGGACAGCCAAACACTGAAGCTTTCTTT
CDR3 protein: CASRGQPNTEAFF

clone size: NA
J gene: TRBJ2-2
D gene: NA
V gene: TRBV27
CDR3 DNA: TGTGCCAGCAGTTCCGGACACCGAACCGGGGAGCTGTTTTTT
CDR3 protein: CASSSGHRTGELFF

clone size: NA
J gene: TRBJ2-1
D gene: TRBD2
V gene: TRBV7-8
CDR3 DNA: TGTGCCAGCAGACCTGACCGGCTAGCGGACAATGAGCAGTTCTTC
CDR3 protein: CASRPDRLADNEQFF

clone size: NA
J gene: TRBJ2-1
D gene: TRBD2
V gene: TRBV7-9
CDR3 DNA: TGTGCCAGCAGCCCGAGGGGGGTGGCGGGAGGTTGGTACAATGAGCAGTTCTTC
CDR3 protein: CASSPRGVAGGWYNEQFF

clone size: few
J gene: TRBJ1-1
D gene: NA
V gene: TRBV14
CDR3 DNA: TGTGCCAGCAGCCTAATTCCGGGTTCCAACACTGAAGCTTTCTTT
CDR3 protein: CASSLIPGSNTEAFF

clone size: NA
J gene: TRBJ1-4
D gene: TRBD1
V gene: TRBV4-1
CDR3 DNA: TGCGCCAGCAGCCTAGGACAGGGTTTACCTAATGAAAAACTGTTTTTT
CDR3 protein: CASSLGQGLPNEKLFF

clone size: NA
J gene: TRBJ2-7
D gene: TRBD2
V gene: TRBV6-2/TRBV6-3
CDR3 DNA: TGTGCCAGCAGTACCGGGACTAGCGGATCCTACGAGCAGTACTTC
CDR3 protein: CASSTGTSGSYEQYF

clone size: NA
J gene: TRBJ2-1
D gene: NA
V gene: TRBV29-1
CDR3 DNA: TGCAGCGTTGTACTAGTTATCATCAATGAGCAGTTCTTC
CDR3 protein: CSVVLVIINEQFF

clone size: few
J gene: TRBJ1-5
D gene: NA
V gene: TRBV6-5
CDR3 DNA: TGTGCCAGCAGCCATCGGGAAAATCAGCCCCAGCATTTT
CDR3 protein: CASSHRENQPQHF

clone size: NA
J gene: TRBJ2-7
D gene: TRBD1
V gene: TRBV30
CDR3 DNA: TGTGCCTTAGGCCTAACAGGGGTCGAGCAGTACTTC
CDR3 protein: CALGLTGVEQYF

clone size: NA
J gene: TRBJ2-1
D gene: TRBD1
V gene: TRBV6-1
CDR3 DNA: TGTGCCAGCAGTGATTGGCAGGGGGCAGGCAATGAGCAGTTCTTC
CDR3 protein: CASSDWQGAGNEQFF

clone size: NA
J gene: TRBJ2-7
D gene: TRBD2
V gene: TRBV19
CDR3 DNA: TGTGCCAGTAGTATAGATGGCAGAGCGGGGGAGCAGTACTTC
CDR3 protein: CASSIDGRAGEQYF

clone size: NA
J gene: TRBJ1-5
D gene: TRBD1
V gene: TRBV7-2
CDR3 DNA: TGTGCCAGCAGCTTAGCAGGGGGCGCGGGACAGCCCCAGCATTTT
CDR3 protein: CASSLAGGAGQPQHF

clone size: NA
J gene: TRBJ2-2
D gene: TRBD1
V gene: TRBV2
CDR3 DNA: TGTGCCAGCCGACCGGGACAGGGGAGGCTCGGGGAGCTGTTTTTT
CDR3 protein: CASRPGQGRLGELFF

clone size: NA
J gene: TRBJ1-5
D gene: NA
V gene: TRBV3-1/TRBV3-2
CDR3 DNA: TGTGCCAGCAGCCAAGGAGGGGACCCTTATCAGCCCCAGCATTTT
CDR3 protein: CASSQGGDPYQPQHF

clone size: NA
J gene: TRBJ1-3
D gene: NA
V gene: TRBV6-1
CDR3 DNA: TGTGCCAGCAGTGAAAACAGCCTTCTCACTGGAAACACCATATATTTT
CDR3 protein: CASSENSLLTGNTIYF

clone size: NA
J gene: TRBJ2-3
D gene: NA
V gene: TRBV27
CDR3 DNA: TGTGCCAGCAGTCCCGGCCCACCAGATACGCAGTATTTT
CDR3 protein: CASSPGPPDTQYF

clone size: once
J gene: TRBJ1-4
D gene: TRBD1
V gene: TRBV4-1
CDR3 DNA: TGCGCCAGCAGCAACCGGGACAGGAATGAAAAACTGTTTTTT
CDR3 protein: CASSNRDRNEKLFF

clone size: NA
J gene: TRBJ1-5
D gene: NA
V gene: TRBV10-2
CDR3 DNA: TGCGCCAGCAGTGACGGTCAGAGTAATAGCAATCAGCCCCAGCATTTT
CDR3 protein: CASSDGQSNSNQPQHF

clone size: NA
J gene: TRBJ1-2
D gene: NA
V gene: TRBV28
CDR3 DNA: TGTGCCAGCAGTTTACGAGAGGGAGGTTACACCTTC
CDR3 protein: CASSLREGGYTF

clone size: NA
J gene: TRBJ2-1
D gene: NA
V gene: TRBV3-1/TRBV3-2
CDR3 DNA: TGTGCCAGCAGCCAAATCAGTAATGAGCAGTTCTTC
CDR3 protein: CASSQISNEQFF

clone size: once
J gene: TRBJ2-7
D gene: NA
V gene: TRBV19
CDR3 DNA: TGTGCCACCTCAGTGCCCTCCGGGGGAAAAGACGAGCAGTACTTC
CDR3 protein: CATSVPSGGKDEQYF

clone size: NA
J gene: TRBJ2-1
D gene: NA
V gene: TRBV6-6
CDR3 DNA: TGTGCCAGCAGTTACGGGGGGGAGCAGTTCTTC
CDR3 protein: CASSYGGEQFF

clone size: NA
J gene: TRBJ1-5
D gene: NA
V gene: TRBV2
CDR3 DNA: TGTGCCAGCAAGGGGCACGGCAAGCAGCCCCAGCATTTT
CDR3 protein: CASKGHGKQPQHF

clone size: NA
J gene: TRBJ1-5
D gene: NA
V gene: TRBV28
CDR3 DNA: TGTGCCAGCAGTTCTGGGTTTGTTGGGCCCCAGCATTTT
CDR3 protein: CASSSGFVGPQHF

clone size: NA
J gene: TRBJ2-2
D gene: TRBD1
V gene: TRBV14
CDR3 DNA: TGTGCCAGCAGCCAAAACCGGGACAGCTACCTCACCGGGGAGCTGTTTTTT
CDR3 protein: CASSQNRDSYLTGELFF

clone size: NA
J gene: TRBJ2-1
D gene: NA
V gene: TRBV5-4
CDR3 DNA: TGTGCCAGCAGCTCAACTCCTAATGAGCAGTTCTTC
CDR3 protein: CASSSTPNEQFF

clone size: NA
J gene: TRBJ2-3
D gene: TRBD1
V gene: TRBV28
CDR3 DNA: TGTGCCAGCAGGCGGACAGGGGCAGATACGCAGTATTTT
CDR3 protein: CASRRTGADTQYF

clone size: NA
J gene: TRBJ2-2
D gene: NA
V gene: TRBV14
CDR3 DNA: TGTGCCAGCAGCCAACATACGGGGACCGGGGAGCTGTTTTTT
CDR3 protein: CASSQHTGTGELFF

clone size: NA
J gene: TRBJ2-1
D gene: TRBD1
V gene: TRBV6-6
CDR3 DNA: TGTGCCAGCAGTTCCTCGGACAGGGGGAAAACCAATGAGCAGTTCTTC
CDR3 protein: CASSSSDRGKTNEQFF

clone size: once
J gene: TRBJ2-5
D gene: NA
V gene: TRBV3-1/TRBV3-2
CDR3 DNA: TGTGCCAGCAGCCAAGCAAAATGGGGGGAGACCCAGTACTTC
CDR3 protein: CASSQAKWGETQYF

clone size: NA
J gene: TRBJ2-7
D gene: TRBD2
V gene: TRBV6-5
CDR3 DNA: TGTGCCAGCAGCTCCACTAGCGGGAGCCCCTACGAGCAGTACTTC
CDR3 protein: CASSSTSGSPYEQYF

clone size: few
J gene: TRBJ1-5
D gene: NA
V gene: TRBV19
CDR3 DNA: TGTGCCAGTAGTATAGGTCCAGTCAATCAGCCCCAGCATTTT
CDR3 protein: CASSIGPVNQPQHF

clone size: NA
J gene: TRBJ2-5
D gene: NA
V gene: TRBV9
CDR3 DNA: TGTGCCAGCAGCGTAGGGTCCTTTCCTTCTCGGGAGACCCAGTACTTC
CDR3 protein: CASSVGSFPSRETQYF

clone size: once
J gene: TRBJ1-5
D gene: NA
V gene: TRBV6-2/TRBV6-3
CDR3 DNA: TGTGCCAGCAGTTACTCGGGACCGAGCAATCAGCCCCAGCATTTT
CDR3 protein: CASSYSGPSNQPQHF

clone size: NA
J gene: TRBJ2-1
D gene: TRBD2
V gene: TRBV2
CDR3 DNA: TGTGCCAGCAGGGAGACTAGCGGACAACACAATGAGCAGTTCTTC
CDR3 protein: CASRETSGQHNEQFF